These 3 T cell receptor beta chains were all obtained from the same sample, sequenced in a study of control samples from healthy donors and cancer patients. Only in-frame clones appear in the TCRdb table, and some are missing; sequencing was by immunoSEQ multiplex PCR. The sample lists 110,000 or so clones, about nine tenths occurring once. Material: blood. Source of these receptors: a human donor in good health. The donor label of this sample is uncertain.

The gene calls are TRBV5-1 and TRBJ1-6; possibly TRBD1 for D (6 bases). CDR1 is SGHRS and CDR2 is YFSETQ in the germline V gene. This CDR3 has 16 amino acids. Deletions cut 6 bases from V and 0 bases from J, with 13 bases between. CDR3 in amino acids: CASTTGSSSYNSPLHF. The DNA for the CDR3 is TGCGCCAGCACTACAGGGTCCAGCTCCTATAATTCACCCCTCCACTTT.

V and J are TRBV5-1 and TRBJ2-1, with a weak D call TRBD2 (6 bases). Germline V gene sequence: CDR1 SGHRS, CDR2 YFSETQ. CDR3 length equals 14 residues. V lost 0 bases and J 4 bases, leaving 8 bases between the germline ends. CDR3 region: CASSLDGGYNEQFF. The DNA for the CDR3 is TGCGCCAGCAGCTTGGACGGGGGATACAATGAGCAGTTCTTC.

The rearrangement links TRBV5-3 to TRBJ2-1; 10 positions agree with TRBD2. TRBV5-3 is an ORF for which the function is uncertain. V lost 4 bases, J lost 3 bases, and 10 bases stayed unmatched. The CDR3 sequence is 17 residues long. The CDR3 sequence is CARSRSGGALIYNEQFF. Written as DNA, the CDR3 is TGTGCCAGAAGCCGGAGCGGGGGGGCCCTTATCTACAATGAGCAGTTCTTC.